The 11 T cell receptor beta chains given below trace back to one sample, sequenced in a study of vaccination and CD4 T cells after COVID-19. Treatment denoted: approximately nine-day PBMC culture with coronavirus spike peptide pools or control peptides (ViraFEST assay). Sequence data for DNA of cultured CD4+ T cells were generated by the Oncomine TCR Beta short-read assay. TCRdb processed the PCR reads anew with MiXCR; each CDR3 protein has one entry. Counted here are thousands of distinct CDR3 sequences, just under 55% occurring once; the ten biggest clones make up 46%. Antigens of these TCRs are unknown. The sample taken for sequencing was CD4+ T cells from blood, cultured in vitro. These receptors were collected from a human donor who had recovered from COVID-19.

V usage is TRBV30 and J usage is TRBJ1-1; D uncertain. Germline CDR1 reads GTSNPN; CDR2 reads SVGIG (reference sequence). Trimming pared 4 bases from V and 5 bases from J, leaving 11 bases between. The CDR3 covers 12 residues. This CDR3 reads CAWIGGSTEAFF. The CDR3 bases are TGTGCCTGGATCGGCGGGTCGACTGAAGCTTTCTTT.

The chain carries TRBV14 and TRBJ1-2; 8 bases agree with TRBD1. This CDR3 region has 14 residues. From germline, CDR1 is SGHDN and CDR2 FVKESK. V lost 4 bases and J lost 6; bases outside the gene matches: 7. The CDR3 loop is CASSRQGMGDGYTF. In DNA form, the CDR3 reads TGTGCCAGCAGCCGACAGGGGATGGGGGATGGCTACACCTTC.

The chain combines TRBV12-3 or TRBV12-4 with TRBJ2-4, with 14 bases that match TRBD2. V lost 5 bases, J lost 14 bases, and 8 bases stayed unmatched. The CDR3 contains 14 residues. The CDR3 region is CASSLLTSGGGEYF. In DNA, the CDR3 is TGTGCCAGCAGTCTCCTGACTAGCGGGGGGGGGGAGTACTTC.

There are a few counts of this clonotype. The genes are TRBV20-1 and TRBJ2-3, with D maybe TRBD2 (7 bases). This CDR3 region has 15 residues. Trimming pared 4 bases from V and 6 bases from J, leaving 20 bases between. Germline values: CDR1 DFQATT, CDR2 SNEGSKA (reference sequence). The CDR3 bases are TGCAGTGCTACCCCCTTGGGGGGGGCCGGGGATACGCAGTATTTT. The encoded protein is CSATPLGGAGDTQYF.

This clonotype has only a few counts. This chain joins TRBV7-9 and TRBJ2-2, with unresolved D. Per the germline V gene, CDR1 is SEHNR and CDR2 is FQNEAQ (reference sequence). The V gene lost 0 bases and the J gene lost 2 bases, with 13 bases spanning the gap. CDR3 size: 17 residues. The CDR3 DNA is TGTGCCAGCAGCTTAGCGCGAAGGACGGGTAACACCGGGGAGCTGTTTTTT. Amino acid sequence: CASSLARRTGNTGELFF.

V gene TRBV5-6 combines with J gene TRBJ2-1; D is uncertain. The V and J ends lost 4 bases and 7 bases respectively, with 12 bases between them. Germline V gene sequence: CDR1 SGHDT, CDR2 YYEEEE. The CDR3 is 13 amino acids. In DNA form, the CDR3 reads TGTGCCAGCAGCCCCGATCTACCTAATGAGCAGTTCTTC. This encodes CASSPDLPNEQFF.

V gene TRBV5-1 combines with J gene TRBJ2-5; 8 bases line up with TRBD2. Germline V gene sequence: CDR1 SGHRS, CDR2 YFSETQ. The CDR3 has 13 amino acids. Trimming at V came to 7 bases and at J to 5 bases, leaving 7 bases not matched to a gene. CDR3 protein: CASSGGTWETQYF. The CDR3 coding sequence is TGCGCCAGCTCGGGGGGGACTTGGGAGACCCAGTACTTC.

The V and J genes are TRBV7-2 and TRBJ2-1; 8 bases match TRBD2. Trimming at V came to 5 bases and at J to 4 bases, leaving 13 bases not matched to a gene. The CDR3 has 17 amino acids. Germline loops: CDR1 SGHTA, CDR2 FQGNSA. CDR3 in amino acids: CASSQTGGGGQYNEQFF. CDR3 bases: TGTGCCAGCAGCCAAACGGGTGGCGGGGGGCAGTACAATGAGCAGTTCTTC.

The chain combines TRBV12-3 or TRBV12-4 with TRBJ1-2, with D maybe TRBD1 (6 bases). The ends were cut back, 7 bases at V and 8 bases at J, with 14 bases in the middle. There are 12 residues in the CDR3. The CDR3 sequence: CASTRTVEGYTF. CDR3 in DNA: TGTGCCAGCACCCGGACAGTAGAAGGCTACACCTTC.

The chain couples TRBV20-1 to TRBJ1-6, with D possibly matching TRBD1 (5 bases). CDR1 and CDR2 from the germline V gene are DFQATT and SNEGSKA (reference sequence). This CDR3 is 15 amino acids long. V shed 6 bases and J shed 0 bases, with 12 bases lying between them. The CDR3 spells CSARTRSSYNSPLHF. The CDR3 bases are TGCAGTGCCCGGACACGATCCTCCTATAATTCACCCCTCCACTTT.

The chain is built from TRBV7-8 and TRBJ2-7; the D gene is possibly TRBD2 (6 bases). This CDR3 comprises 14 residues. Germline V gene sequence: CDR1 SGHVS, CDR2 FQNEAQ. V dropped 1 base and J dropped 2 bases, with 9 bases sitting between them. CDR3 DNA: TGTGCCAGCAGCTTAGTGGAGGGACCCTACGAGCAGTACTTC. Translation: CASSLVEGPYEQYF.